This T cell receptor beta chain derives from a study of cytomegalovirus exposure and HLA in healthy donors. As to this clone: Its target is unknown.

Produced via immunoSEQ multiplex PCR; TCRdb's table is partial and in-frame only. Among around 130,000 clones listed, 89% were seen once. Study-wide points: There were 150 to 200 TCR beta chains listed as cytomegalovirus-associated.

J lost 2 bases, V lost 5 bases, and 8 bases had no gene match. Germline V gene lookup returns CDR1 SGHVS and CDR2 FQNEAQ. The CDR3 totals 15 residues. V and J are TRBV7-8 and TRBJ2-7; 8 bases fit TRBD1. The sequence derives from a man aged 30 to 45 in good health and CMV-seronegative. Sequenced sample: PBMCs. The CDR3 reads CASSPRTGRTYEQYF. The CDR3 coding sequence is TGTGCCAGCAGCCCACGGACAGGGAGGACCTACGAGCAGTACTTC.